This entry features one TCR beta chain sequence. Its antigen remains unknown. For TCRbeta, the library was prepared with unique molecular identifiers. Via MiXCR, TCRdb re-called the PCR reads, giving one row per CDR3 protein. The table lists 900,000 or so distinct CDR3 sequences, 16% of them singletons. This sample was taken from a study of T-cell reconstitution after alpha-beta-depleted transplantation in children. Overall study findings and caveats: Day-60 TCRbeta diversity that was high in some patients was derived from surviving recipient T cells and thymic progenitors. Newly produced T cells mostly accounted for T-cell counts and diversity one year post-transplant. Reportedly, only several hundred clones from non-depleted graft cells drove alpha-beta T-cell counts at about two months.

Trimming left V 6 bases short and J 9 bases short, with 22 bases between. From germline, CDR1 is SNHLY and CDR2 FYNNEI. This CDR3 is built from 15 residues. Sequencing was performed on PBMCs, mostly from graft donor cells, taken 360 days after TCRalphabeta/CD19-depleted stem cell transplant. The chain has TRBV2 and TRBJ2-3, with D perhaps being TRBD1 or TRBD2 (6 bases each). The sequence came from a male patient between 5 and 17 years old who had a stem cell transplant for acute lymphoblastic leukemia, so the T cells may come from the graft donor. The CDR3 sequence: CASSEGGVPPWTQYF. CDR3 coding DNA: TGTGCCAGCAGCGAGGGGGGTGTGCCCCCATGGACGCAGTATTTT.